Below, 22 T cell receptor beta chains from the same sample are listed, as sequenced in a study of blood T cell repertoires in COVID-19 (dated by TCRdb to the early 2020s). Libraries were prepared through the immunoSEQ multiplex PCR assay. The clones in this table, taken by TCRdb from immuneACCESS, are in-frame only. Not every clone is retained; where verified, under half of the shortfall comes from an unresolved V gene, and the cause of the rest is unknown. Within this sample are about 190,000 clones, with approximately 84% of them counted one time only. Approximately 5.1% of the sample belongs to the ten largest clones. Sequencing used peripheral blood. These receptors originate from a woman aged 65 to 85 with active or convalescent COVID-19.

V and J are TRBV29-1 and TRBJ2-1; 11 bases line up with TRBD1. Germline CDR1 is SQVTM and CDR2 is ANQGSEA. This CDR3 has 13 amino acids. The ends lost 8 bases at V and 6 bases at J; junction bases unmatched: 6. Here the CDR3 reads CSSGTGGFNEQFF. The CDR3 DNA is TGCAGCTCCGGGACAGGGGGGTTCAATGAGCAGTTCTTC.

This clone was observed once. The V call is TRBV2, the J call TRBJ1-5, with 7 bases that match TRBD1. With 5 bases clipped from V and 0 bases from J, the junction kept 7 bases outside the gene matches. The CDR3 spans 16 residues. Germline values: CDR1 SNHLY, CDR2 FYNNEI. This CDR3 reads CASSTRDRASNQPQHF. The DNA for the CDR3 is TGTGCCAGCAGTACTCGCGACAGGGCTAGCAATCAGCCCCAGCATTTT.

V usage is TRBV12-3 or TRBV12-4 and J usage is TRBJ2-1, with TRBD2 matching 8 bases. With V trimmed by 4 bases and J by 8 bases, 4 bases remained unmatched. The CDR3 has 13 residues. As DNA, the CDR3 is TGTGCCAGCAGTTGGCGGGGGGCAGATGAGCAGTTCTTC. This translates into CASSWRGADEQFF.

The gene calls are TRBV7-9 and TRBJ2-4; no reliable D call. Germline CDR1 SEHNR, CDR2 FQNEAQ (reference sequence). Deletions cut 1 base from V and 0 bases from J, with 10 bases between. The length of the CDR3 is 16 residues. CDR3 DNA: TGTGCCAGCAGCTTAGTAGATTACTTAGCCAAAAACATTCAGTACTTC. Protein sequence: CASSLVDYLAKNIQYF. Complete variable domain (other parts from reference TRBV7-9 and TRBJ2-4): DTGVSQNPRHKITKRGQNVTFRCDPISEHNRLYWYRQTLGQGPEFLTYFQNEAQLEKSRLLSDRFSAERPKGSFSTLEIQRTEQGDSAMYLCASSLVDYLAKNIQYFGAGTRLSVL.

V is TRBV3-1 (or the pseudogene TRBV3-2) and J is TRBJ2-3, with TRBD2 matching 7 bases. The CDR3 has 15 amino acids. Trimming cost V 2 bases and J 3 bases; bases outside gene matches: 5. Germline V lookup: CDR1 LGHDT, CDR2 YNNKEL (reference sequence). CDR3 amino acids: CASSQIGRETDTQYF. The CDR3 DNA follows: TGTGCCAGCAGCCAAATAGGGAGGGAGACAGATACGCAGTATTTT.

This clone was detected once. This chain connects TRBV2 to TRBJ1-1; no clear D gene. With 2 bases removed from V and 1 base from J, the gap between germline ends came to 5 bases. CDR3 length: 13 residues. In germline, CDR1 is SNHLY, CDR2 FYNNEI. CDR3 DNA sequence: TGTGCCAGCAGTGAATCAGGGAACACTGAAGCTTTCTTT. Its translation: CASSESGNTEAFF.

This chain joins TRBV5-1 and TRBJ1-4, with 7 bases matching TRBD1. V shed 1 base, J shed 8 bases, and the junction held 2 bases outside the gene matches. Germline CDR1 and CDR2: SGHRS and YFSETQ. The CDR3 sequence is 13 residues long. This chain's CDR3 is CASSLTGEEKLFF. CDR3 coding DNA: TGCGCCAGCAGCTTGACAGGGGAAGAAAAACTGTTTTTT.

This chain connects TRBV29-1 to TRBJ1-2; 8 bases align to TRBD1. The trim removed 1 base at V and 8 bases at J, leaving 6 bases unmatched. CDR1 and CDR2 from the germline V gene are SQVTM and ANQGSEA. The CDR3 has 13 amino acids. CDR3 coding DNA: TGCAGCGTTGAAGGCAGGGGGCGCGGGGGCTACACCTTC. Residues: CSVEGRGRGGYTF.

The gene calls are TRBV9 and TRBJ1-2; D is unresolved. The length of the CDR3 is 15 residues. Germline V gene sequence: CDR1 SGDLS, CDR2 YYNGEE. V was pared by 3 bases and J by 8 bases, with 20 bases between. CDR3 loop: CASSGSPAGPGGYTF. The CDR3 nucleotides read TGTGCCAGCAGCGGGAGTCCCGCGGGTCCGGGAGGCTACACCTTC.

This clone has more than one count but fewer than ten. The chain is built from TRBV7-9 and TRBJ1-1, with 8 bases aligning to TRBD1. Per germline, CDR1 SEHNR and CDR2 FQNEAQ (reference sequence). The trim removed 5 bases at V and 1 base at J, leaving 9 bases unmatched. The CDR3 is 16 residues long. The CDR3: CASSRAQGAGNTEAFF. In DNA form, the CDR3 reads TGTGCCAGCAGCCGAGCCCAGGGGGCGGGGAACACTGAAGCTTTCTTT.

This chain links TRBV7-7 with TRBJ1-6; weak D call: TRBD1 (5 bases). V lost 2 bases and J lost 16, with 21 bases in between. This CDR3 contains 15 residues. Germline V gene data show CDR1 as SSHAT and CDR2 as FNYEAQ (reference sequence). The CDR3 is CASSLQGLGTIRLHF. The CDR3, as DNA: TGTGCCAGCAGCTTACAGGGACTCGGGACTATTAGGCTCCACTTT.

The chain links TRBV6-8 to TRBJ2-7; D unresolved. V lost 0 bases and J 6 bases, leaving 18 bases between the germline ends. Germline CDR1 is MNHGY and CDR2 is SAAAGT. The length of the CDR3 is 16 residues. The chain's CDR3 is CASSYSVQYGGVEQYF. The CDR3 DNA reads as TGTGCCAGCAGTTACTCGGTGCAGTATGGCGGAGTCGAGCAGTACTTC.

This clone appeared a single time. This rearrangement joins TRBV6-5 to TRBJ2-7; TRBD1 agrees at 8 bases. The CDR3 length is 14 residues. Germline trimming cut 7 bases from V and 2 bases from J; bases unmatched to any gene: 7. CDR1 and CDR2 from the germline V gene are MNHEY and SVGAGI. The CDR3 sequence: CASIEDRAPYEQYF. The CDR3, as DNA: TGTGCCAGCATCGAGGACAGGGCCCCCTACGAGCAGTACTTC.

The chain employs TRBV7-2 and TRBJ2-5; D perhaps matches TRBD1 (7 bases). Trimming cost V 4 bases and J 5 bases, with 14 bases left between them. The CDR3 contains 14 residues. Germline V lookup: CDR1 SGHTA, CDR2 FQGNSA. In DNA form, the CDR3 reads TGTGCCAGCAGCTCTAGCAGGGGGAGGGAGACCCAGTACTTC. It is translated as CASSSSRGRETQYF. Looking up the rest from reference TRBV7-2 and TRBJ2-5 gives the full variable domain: GAGVSQSPSNKVTEKGKDVELRCDPISGHTALYWYRQSLGQGLEFLIYFQGNSAPDKSGLPSDRFSAERTGGSVSTLTIQRTQQEDSAVYLCASSSSRGRETQYFGPGTRLLVL.

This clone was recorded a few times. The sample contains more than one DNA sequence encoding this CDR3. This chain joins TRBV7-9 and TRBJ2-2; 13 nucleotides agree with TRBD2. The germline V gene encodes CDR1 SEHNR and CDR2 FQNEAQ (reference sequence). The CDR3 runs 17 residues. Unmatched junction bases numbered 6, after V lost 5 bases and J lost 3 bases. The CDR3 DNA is TGTGCCAGCAGCCGAGGACTAGCGGGAGTGTACACCGGGGAGCTGTTTTTT. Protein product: CASSRGLAGVYTGELFF.

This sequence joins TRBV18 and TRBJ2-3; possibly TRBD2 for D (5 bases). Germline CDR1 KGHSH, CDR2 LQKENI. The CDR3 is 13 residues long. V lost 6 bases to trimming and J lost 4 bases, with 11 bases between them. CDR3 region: CASSVGSADTQYF. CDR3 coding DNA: TGTGCCAGCTCTGTTGGTAGCGCAGATACGCAGTATTTT.

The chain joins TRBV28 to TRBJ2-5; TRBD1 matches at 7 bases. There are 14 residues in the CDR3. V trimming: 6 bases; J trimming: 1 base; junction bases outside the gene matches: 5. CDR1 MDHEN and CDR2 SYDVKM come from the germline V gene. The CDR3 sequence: CASSQTGTQETQYF. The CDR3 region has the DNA TGTGCCAGCAGCCAGACAGGGACCCAAGAGACCCAGTACTTC. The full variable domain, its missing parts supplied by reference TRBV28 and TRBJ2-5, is DVKVTQSSRYLVKRTGEKVFLECVQDMDHENMFWYRQDPGLGLRLIYFSYDVKMKEKGDIPEGYSVSREKKERFSLILESASTNQTSMYLCASSQTGTQETQYFGPGTRLLVL.

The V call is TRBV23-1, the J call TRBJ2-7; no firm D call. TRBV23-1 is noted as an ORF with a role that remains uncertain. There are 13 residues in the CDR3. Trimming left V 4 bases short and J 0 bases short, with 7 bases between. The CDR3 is CASSPGVSYEQYF. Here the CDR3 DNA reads TGCGCCAGCAGTCCTGGAGTCTCCTACGAGCAGTACTTC.

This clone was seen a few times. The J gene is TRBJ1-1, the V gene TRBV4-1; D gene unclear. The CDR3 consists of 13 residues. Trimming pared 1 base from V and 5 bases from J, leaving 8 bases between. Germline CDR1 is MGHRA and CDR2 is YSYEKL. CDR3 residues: CASSQGGVTEAFF. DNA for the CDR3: TGCGCCAGCAGCCAAGGAGGTGTGACTGAAGCTTTCTTT.

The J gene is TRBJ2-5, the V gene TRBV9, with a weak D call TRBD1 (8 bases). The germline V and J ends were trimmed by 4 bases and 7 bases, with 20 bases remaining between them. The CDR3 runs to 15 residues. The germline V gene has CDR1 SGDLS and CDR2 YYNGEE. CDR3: CASSPLVTGGGTQYF. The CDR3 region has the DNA TGTGCCAGCAGCCCACTGGTAACAGGGGGGGGGACCCAGTACTTC.

The CDR3 loop is CASSLTSAGTDTQYF. The CDR3 nucleotides read TGCGCCAGCAGCTTGACCAGCGCGGGCACAGATACGCAGTATTTT. The chain joins TRBV5-1 to TRBJ2-3, with unresolved D. V was cut by 1 base and J by 1 base, with 10 bases left in between. Germline CDR1 is SGHRS and CDR2 is YFSETQ. This CDR3 spans 15 amino acids.

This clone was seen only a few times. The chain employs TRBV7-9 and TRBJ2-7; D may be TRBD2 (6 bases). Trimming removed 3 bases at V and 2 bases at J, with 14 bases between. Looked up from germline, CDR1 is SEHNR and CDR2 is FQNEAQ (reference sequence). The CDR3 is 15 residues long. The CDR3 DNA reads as TGTGCCAGCAGCTTGACGGGAGCCTCACCCTACGAGCAGTACTTC. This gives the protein CASSLTGASPYEQYF.